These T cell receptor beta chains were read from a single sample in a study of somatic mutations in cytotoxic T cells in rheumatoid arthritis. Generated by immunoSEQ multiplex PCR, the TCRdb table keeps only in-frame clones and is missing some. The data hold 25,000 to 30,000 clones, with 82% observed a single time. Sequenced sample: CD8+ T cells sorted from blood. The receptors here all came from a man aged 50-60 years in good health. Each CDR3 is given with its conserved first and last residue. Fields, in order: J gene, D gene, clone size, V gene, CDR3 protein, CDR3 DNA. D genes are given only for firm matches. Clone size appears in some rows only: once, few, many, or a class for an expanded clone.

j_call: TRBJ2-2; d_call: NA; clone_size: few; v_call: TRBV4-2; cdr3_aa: CASSQGDSHTGELFF; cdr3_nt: TGTGCCAGCAGCCAAGGGGACTCCCACACCGGGGAGCTGTTTTTT
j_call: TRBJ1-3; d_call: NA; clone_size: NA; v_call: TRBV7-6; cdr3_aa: CASSLGQMGGNTIYF; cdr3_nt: TGTGCCAGCAGCCTGGGACAAATGGGGGGAAACACCATATATTTT
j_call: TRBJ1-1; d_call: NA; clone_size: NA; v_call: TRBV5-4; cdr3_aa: CASSLGTGGKTEAFF; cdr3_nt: TGTGCCAGCAGCTTGGGTACGGGGGGAAAGACTGAAGCTTTCTTT
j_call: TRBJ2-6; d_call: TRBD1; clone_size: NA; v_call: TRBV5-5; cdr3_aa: CASTWGKTGGFGANVLTF; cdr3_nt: TGTGCCAGCACCTGGGGAAAGACAGGGGGTTTCGGGGCCAACGTCCTGACTTTC
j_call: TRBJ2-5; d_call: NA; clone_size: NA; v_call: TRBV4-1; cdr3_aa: CASSQDSFGTLQETQYF; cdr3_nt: TGCGCCAGCAGCCAAGATTCGTTCGGGACGCTGCAAGAGACCCAGTACTTC
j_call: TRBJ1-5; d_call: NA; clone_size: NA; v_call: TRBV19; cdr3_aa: CASSHTDSGYSNQPQHF; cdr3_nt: TGTGCCAGTAGTCACACCGACAGCGGATATAGCAATCAGCCCCAGCATTTT
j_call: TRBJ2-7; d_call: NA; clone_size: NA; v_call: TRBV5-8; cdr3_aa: CASSPRWVHEQYF; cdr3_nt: TGTGCCAGCAGCCCCAGGTGGGTCCACGAGCAGTACTTC
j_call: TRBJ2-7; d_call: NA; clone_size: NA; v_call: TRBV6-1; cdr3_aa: CASSFSAESYEQYF; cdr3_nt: TGTGCCAGCAGTTTTTCAGCCGAGTCCTACGAGCAGTACTTC
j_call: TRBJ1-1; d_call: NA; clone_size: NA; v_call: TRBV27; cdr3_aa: CASSFIPISGAEAFF; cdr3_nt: TGTGCCAGCAGTTTTATACCGATTTCCGGGGCTGAAGCTTTCTTT
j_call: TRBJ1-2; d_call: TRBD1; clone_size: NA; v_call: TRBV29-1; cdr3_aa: CSVVDREGGYTF; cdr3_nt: TGCAGCGTTGTGGACAGGGAGGGAGGCTACACCTTC
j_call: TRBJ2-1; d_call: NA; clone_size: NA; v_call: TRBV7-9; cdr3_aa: CASSRRGDEQFF; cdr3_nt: TGTGCCAGCAGCCGTCGAGGGGATGAGCAGTTCTTC
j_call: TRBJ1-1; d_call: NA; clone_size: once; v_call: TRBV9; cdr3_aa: CASSVTGGAEAFF; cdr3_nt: TGTGCCAGCAGCGTAACGGGTGGGGCTGAAGCTTTCTTT
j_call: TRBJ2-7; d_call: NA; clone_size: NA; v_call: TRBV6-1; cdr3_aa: CASSGPLLGKRSYEQYF; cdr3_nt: TGTGCCAGCAGTGGTCCCCTCCTAGGGAAGCGCTCCTACGAGCAGTACTTC
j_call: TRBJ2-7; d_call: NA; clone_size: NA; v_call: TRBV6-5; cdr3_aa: CASSYSSGSSYEQYF; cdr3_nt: TGTGCCAGCAGTTACAGTTCAGGGAGCTCCTACGAGCAGTACTTC
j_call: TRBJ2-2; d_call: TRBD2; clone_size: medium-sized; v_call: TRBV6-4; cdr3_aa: CASSDSSGRATGELFF; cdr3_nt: TGTGCCAGCAGTGACTCGAGCGGGAGGGCCACCGGGGAGCTGTTTTTT
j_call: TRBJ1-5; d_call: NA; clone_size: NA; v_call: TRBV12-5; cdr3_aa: CASGIGQPQHF; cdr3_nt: TGTGCTAGTGGTATCGGACAGCCCCAGCATTTT
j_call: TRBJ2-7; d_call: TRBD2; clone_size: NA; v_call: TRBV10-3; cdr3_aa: CAISVRLAGTYEQYF; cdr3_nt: TGTGCCATCAGTGTAAGACTAGCGGGGACCTACGAGCAGTACTTC
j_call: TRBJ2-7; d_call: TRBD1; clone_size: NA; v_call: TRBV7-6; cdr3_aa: CASSLAGTAYEQYF; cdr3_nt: TGTGCCAGCAGCTTAGCGGGGACAGCCTACGAGCAGTACTTC
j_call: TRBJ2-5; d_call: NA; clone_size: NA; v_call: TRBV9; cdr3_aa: CASSVASGVETQYF; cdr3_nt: TGTGCCAGCAGCGTAGCTTCGGGAGTGGAGACCCAGTACTTC
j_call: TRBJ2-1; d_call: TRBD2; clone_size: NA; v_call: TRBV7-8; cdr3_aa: CASTRLAGGLNEQFF; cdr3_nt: TGTGCCAGCACACGACTAGCGGGAGGTCTGAATGAGCAGTTCTTC
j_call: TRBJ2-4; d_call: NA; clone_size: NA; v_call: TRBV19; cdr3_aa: CASSIKPLAKNIQYF; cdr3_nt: TGTGCCAGTAGTATCAAACCTCTAGCCAAAAACATTCAGTACTTC
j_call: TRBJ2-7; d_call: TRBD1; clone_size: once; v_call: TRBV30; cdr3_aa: CAWSIGQGANEQYF; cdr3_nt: TGTGCCTGGAGTATCGGCCAGGGGGCAAACGAGCAGTACTTC
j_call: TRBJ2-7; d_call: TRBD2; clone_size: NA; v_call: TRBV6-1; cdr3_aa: CARGRASSYEQYF; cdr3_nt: TGTGCCAGGGGGAGGGCTTCCTCCTACGAGCAGTACTTC
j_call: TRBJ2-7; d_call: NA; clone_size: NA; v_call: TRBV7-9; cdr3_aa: CASSLGDEQYF; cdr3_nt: TGTGCCAGCAGCCTGGGGGACGAGCAGTACTTC
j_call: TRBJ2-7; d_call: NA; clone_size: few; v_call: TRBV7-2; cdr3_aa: CASSHRDNYEQYF; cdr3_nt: TGTGCCAGCAGCCACCGGGACAACTACGAGCAGTACTTC
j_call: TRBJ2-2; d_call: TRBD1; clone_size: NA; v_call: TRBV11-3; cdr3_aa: CASSPDRANTGELFF; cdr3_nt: TGTGCCAGCAGCCCCGACAGGGCGAACACCGGGGAGCTGTTTTTT
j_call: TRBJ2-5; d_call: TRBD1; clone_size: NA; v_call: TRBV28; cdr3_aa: CASSWTGGQETQYF; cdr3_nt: TGTGCCAGCAGCTGGACAGGGGGCCAAGAGACCCAGTACTTC
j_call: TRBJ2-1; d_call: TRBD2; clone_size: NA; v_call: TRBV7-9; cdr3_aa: CASSNPGLAGEIGLEQFF; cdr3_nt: TGTGCCAGCAGCAATCCGGGACTAGCGGGAGAAATCGGACTTGAGCAGTTCTTC
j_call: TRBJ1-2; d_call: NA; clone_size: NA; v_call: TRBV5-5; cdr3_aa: CASSSNDRIPPNYGYTF; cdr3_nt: TGTGCCAGCAGCTCCAACGACCGTATTCCCCCTAACTATGGCTACACCTTC
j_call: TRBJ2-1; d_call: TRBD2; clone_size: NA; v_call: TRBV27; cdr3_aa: CASSRGLAGAEQFF; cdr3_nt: TGTGCCAGCAGCAGAGGCCTAGCGGGGGCTGAGCAGTTCTTC
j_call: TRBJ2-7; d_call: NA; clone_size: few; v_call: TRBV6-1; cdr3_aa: CASSDNGYEQYF; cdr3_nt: TGTGCCAGCAGTGATAACGGCTACGAGCAGTACTTC
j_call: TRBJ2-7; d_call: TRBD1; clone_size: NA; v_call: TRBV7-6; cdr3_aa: CASSLEGTGATYEQYF; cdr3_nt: TGTGCCAGCAGCTTAGAAGGGACAGGGGCCACCTACGAGCAGTACTTC
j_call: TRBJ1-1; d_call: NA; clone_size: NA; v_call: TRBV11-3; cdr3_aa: CASSLGVIAEAFF; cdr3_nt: TGTGCCAGCAGCTTGGGGGTGATCGCTGAAGCTTTCTTT
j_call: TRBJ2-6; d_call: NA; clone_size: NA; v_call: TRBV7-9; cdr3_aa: CASRSTRSAFSGANVLTF; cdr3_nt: TGTGCCAGCAGAAGTACACGATCGGCATTCTCTGGGGCCAACGTCCTGACTTTC
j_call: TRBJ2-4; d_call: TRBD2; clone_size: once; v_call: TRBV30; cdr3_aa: CAWSVEAGGPYIQYF; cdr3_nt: TGTGCCTGGAGTGTAGAAGCGGGAGGGCCATACATTCAGTACTTC
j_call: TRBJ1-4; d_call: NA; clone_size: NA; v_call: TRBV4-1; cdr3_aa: CASSPEVTALNEKLFF; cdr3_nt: TGCGCCAGCAGCCCGGAGGTCACGGCCCTTAATGAAAAACTGTTTTTT
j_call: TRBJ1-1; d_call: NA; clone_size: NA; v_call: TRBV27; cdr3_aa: CASSFLGPGKTEAFF; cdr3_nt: TGTGCCAGCAGTTTCTTGGGGCCGGGGAAAACTGAAGCTTTCTTT
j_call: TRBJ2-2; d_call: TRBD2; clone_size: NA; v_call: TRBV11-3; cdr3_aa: CASSLDAGEANTGELFF; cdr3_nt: TGTGCCAGCAGCTTGGACGCGGGAGAGGCGAACACCGGGGAGCTGTTTTTT
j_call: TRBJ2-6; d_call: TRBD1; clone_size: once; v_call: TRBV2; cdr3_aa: CARAGTGAGGANVLTF; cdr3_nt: TGTGCCAGAGCCGGGACAGGGGCGGGTGGGGCCAACGTCCTGACTTTC
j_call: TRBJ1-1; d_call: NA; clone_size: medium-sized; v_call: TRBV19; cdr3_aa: CASSIKAGYTEAFF; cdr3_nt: TGTGCCAGTAGTATAAAGGCAGGGTACACTGAAGCTTTCTTT
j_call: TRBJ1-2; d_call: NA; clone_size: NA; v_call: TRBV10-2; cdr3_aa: CASSPTDGLYGGYTF; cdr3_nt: TGCGCCAGCAGTCCTACAGACGGACTCTATGGAGGCTACACCTTC
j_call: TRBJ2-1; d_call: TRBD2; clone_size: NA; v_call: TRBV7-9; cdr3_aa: CASSSSTSESYNEQFF; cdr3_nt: TGTGCCAGCAGCTCCTCAACTAGCGAATCTTACAATGAGCAGTTCTTC
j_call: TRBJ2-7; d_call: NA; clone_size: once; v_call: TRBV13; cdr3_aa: CASSDTGGPYEQYF; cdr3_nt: TGTGCCAGCAGCGACACGGGGGGCCCCTACGAGCAGTACTTC
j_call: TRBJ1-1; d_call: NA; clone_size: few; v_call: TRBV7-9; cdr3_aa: CASVQGTNTEAFF; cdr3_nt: TGTGCCAGCGTACAGGGTACAAACACTGAAGCTTTCTTT
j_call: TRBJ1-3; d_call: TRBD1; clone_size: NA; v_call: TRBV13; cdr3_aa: CASSWGRGLNTIYF; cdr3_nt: TGTGCCAGCAGCTGGGGCAGGGGGTTAAACACCATATATTTT
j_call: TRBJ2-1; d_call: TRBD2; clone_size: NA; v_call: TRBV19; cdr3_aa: CASSIVASGYNEQFF; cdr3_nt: TGTGCCAGTAGTATAGTGGCTAGCGGATACAATGAGCAGTTCTTC
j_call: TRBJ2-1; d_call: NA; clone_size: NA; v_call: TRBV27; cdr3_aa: CASSTTRVISYNEQFF; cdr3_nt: TGTGCCAGCAGCACCACTAGGGTGATTTCCTACAATGAGCAGTTCTTC
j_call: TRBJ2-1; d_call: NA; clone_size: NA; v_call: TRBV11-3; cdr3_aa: CASSLWHEQFF; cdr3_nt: TGTGCCAGCAGCCTCTGGCATGAGCAGTTCTTC
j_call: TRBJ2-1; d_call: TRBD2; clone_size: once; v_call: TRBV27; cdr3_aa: CASSLLGLAGGGYNEQFF; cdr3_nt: TGTGCCAGCAGTTTACTCGGACTAGCGGGAGGGGGCTACAATGAGCAGTTCTTC